These T cell receptor beta chains were read from a single sample in a study of cytomegalovirus exposure and HLA in healthy donors. The repertoire was sequenced with immunoSEQ multiplex PCR; TCRdb's copy has only in-frame clones and lacks some. Of around 280,000 clones in the sample, around nine tenths were seen once. The sample consisted of PBMCs. Source of these receptors: a woman under 30 in good health and CMV-seronegative. CDR3s include the opening cysteine and the closing phenylalanine or tryptophan. A D gene is named only where the DNA matches it firmly. Clone size is shown for a subset of rows, as once, few, many or a class of expanded clone.

TRBV30,TRBJ1-2,-,-,TGTGCCTGGGCAGGGGCTAACTATGGCTACACCTTC,CAWAGANYGYTF
TRBV5-6,TRBJ1-6,-,-,TGTGCCAGCAGCCTGTTAATTCAAGACGCGGGTTCACCCCTCCACTTT,CASSLLIQDAGSPLHF
TRBV25-1,TRBJ2-2,-,-,TGTGCCAGCAGCAGGGTGAACACCGGGGAGCTGTTTTTT,CASSRVNTGELFF
TRBV6-1,TRBJ1-3,-,-,TGTGCCAGCAGTGTTCGGGGGGGGCCCTCTGGAAACACCATATATTTT,CASSVRGGPSGNTIYF
TRBV10-3,TRBJ2-7,-,-,TGTGCCATCAGCTCCGGCGGGGACTCCTACGAGCAGTACTTC,CAISSGGDSYEQYF
TRBV18,TRBJ2-5,-,-,TGTGCCAGCTCACCACCTGCCAGAAGAGAGACCCAGTACTTC,CASSPPARRETQYF
TRBV27,TRBJ2-5,-,-,TGTGCCAGCGGGGCTCTCCAGGAGACCCAGTACTTC,CASGALQETQYF
TRBV9,TRBJ1-4,-,-,TGTGCCAGCAGCCCCCAGGGGTTAGAAACTAATGAAAAACTGTTTTTT,CASSPQGLETNEKLFF
TRBV30,TRBJ1-5,TRBD1,-,TGTGCCTGGGCTGGACAGGGAAATCAGCCCCAGCATTTT,CAWAGQGNQPQHF
TRBV9,TRBJ2-3,-,few,TGTGCCAGCAGCGTATGGGGGGTCCCAGATACGCAGTATTTT,CASSVWGVPDTQYF
TRBV7-9,TRBJ2-7,TRBD1,-,TGTGCCAGCAGCTTAGGGGACAGGGGGTCGCCCTACGAGCAGTACTTC,CASSLGDRGSPYEQYF
TRBV6-4,TRBJ2-1,TRBD2,-,TGTGCCAGCAGTGCAAGCGGGGGGGCCTATGAGCAGTTCTTC,CASSASGGAYEQFF
TRBV19,TRBJ2-1,TRBD2,-,TGTGCCAGTAGTATAGAGCCGGGACTAGCGGGGGAGTCGAATGAGCAGTTCTTC,CASSIEPGLAGESNEQFF
TRBV7-2,TRBJ2-2,-,-,TGTGCCAGCAGCTTAGGAGACACCGGGGAGCTGTTTTTT,CASSLGDTGELFF
TRBV2,TRBJ2-1,-,-,TGTGCCAGCAGGTTTAGAGTTTACAATGAGCAGTTCTTC,CASRFRVYNEQFF
TRBV29-1,TRBJ1-2,-,-,TGCAGCGTTGGGGAAGCGGGTAACTATGGCTACACCTTC,CSVGEAGNYGYTF
TRBV30,TRBJ2-1,TRBD1,-,TGTGCCTGGAGTACGACAGGGGGTTTGAACTACAATGAGCAGTTCTTC,CAWSTTGGLNYNEQFF
TRBV19,TRBJ1-4,-,few,TGTGCCAGTAGTGAGGATCCCAGGGTACTTAATGAAAAACTGTTTTTT,CASSEDPRVLNEKLFF
TRBV9,TRBJ2-2,TRBD1,once,TGTGCCAGCAGCCCCCAGGACAGGGGGTCGGCCTTATCCGGGGAGCTGTTTTTT,CASSPQDRGSALSGELFF
TRBV7-9,TRBJ1-1,-,-,TGTGCCAGCAGCTATACAGAATACACTGAAGCTTTCTTT,CASSYTEYTEAFF
TRBV13,TRBJ1-3,-,-,TGTGCCAGCAGCCCCGACAGGTTCCGAGACACCATATATTTT,CASSPDRFRDTIYF
TRBV5-8,TRBJ2-5,TRBD2,-,TGTGCCAGCAGCCTCGGGACTAGCGGGGGGGCCCAAGAGACCCAGTACTTC,CASSLGTSGGAQETQYF
TRBV4-1,TRBJ2-7,TRBD1,once,TGCGCCAGCAGCCAAGAATTTACAGGGGCCTACGAGCAGTACTTC,CASSQEFTGAYEQYF
TRBV6-5,TRBJ2-7,-,-,TGTGCCAGCAGGGAAGACGGAGCCTACGAGCAGTACTTC,CASREDGAYEQYF
TRBV6-1,TRBJ2-7,TRBD1,-,TGTGCCAGCAGTGAAGGGCAGGGGGCTAGCTACGAGCAGTACTTC,CASSEGQGASYEQYF
TRBV2,TRBJ2-3,-,-,TGTGCCAGCAAGGTAGCGGAAAGCACAGATACGCAGTATTTT,CASKVAESTDTQYF
TRBV6-6,TRBJ1-5,-,-,TGTGCCAGCAGTTACTCGGGAGGTAGCAATCAGCCCCAGCATTTT,CASSYSGGSNQPQHF
TRBV5-5,TRBJ2-6,-,-,TGTGCCAGCAGCTTGGCCCTCTCTGGGGCCAACGTCCTGACTTTC,CASSLALSGANVLTF
TRBV27,TRBJ2-5,TRBD2,once,TGTGCCAGCAGTTTAAACTCCGGGGGGGGGACCCAGTACTTC,CASSLNSGGGTQYF